This TCR beta chain comes out of a study of T cells in localized non-small cell lung cancer. Using immunoSEQ multiplex PCR, the repertoire was profiled, and TCRdb retains in-frame clones only, with some absent. The sample lists about 4,500 clones, just under 95% seen once, with less than 3% in the top ten. CDR1 is SGHNT and CDR2 is YYREEE in the germline V gene (reference sequence). Trimming took off 4 bases at V and 5 bases at J, with 16 bases between the two ends. The length of the CDR3 is 14 residues. This receptor was taken from a woman aged 35-75 years with stage I lung adenocarcinoma. The input for sequencing was peripheral blood, taken before any cancer treatment. This chain uses TRBV5-4 with TRBJ2-7, with D possibly matching TRBD1 (6 bases). CDR3 DNA: TGTGCCAGCAGCGACCTCAGGGGTGGCCACGAGCAGTACTTC. Protein product: CASSDLRGGHEQYF. The full variable domain, its missing parts supplied by reference TRBV5-4 and TRBJ2-7, is ETGVTQSPTHLIKTRGQQVTLRCSSQSGHNTVSWYQQALGQGPQFIFQYYREEENGRGNFPPRFSGLQFPNYSSELNVNALELDDSALYLCASSDLRGGHEQYFGPGTRLTVT.